Sequencing of this T cell receptor beta chain was carried out in a study of CD8+ T cells in alopecia areata. Study results and caveats: Under tofacitinib, numerous expanded lesional clonotypes remained detectable in scalp and blood. Scalp specimens additionally yield sequences from normal skin's resident alphabeta T cells.

Germline V gene sequence: CDR1 SNHLY, CDR2 FYNNEI. The CDR3 totals 11 residues. The V gene lost 3 bases and the J gene lost 12 bases, with 12 bases spanning the gap. Treatment noted: oral pan-JAK inhibitor, 5-10 mg twice daily. Lesional scalp tissue (obtained by punch biopsy) and peripheral blood were collected from alopecia areata patients. The sorting of PBMCs gave CD4+ and CD8+ T cells. In the case of this clone: Antigen unknown.

RNA extraction was followed by reverse transcription into cDNA, which acted as the sequencing template. The repertoire was sequenced with immunoSEQ multiplex PCR; TCRdb's copy has only in-frame clones and lacks some. The data contain 90,000 or so clones, 44% of them singletons. This chain joins TRBV2 and TRBJ2-7; perhaps TRBD1 as D (5 bases). The sequence was collected from a human donor with alopecia areata. This specimen consisted of CD8+ T cells sorted from blood, obtained at week 24, from a patient treated with tofacitinib. The CDR3 loop reads CASSDPSGAYF. The CDR3 bases are TGTGCCAGCAGTGACCCTAGTGGGGCGTACTTC.